Following are 18 T cell receptor beta chains from one sample sequenced in a study of beta chain features in type 1 diabetes. General study points: Moderate but significant shortening of TCRB CDR3s was recorded in all four CD4+ subsets from Type 1 diabetes patients.

What was sequenced were expressed TCRB transcripts, since all of the isolated RNA had been reverse transcribed. Sequencing was performed with immunoSEQ multiplex PCR; in TCRdb, only in-frame clones are kept and a portion is missing. This sample yields around 650,000 clones, of which roughly an eighth are seen a single time; about 0.11% belongs to the top ten. Their antigen targets remain unknown. The sample comprised naive CD4+ T cells from blood. These receptors all come from a young man with type 1 diabetes.

This clone was seen a handful of times. V and J are TRBV28 and TRBJ2-6; possible D gene TRBD1, 5 bases. The ends were cut back, 5 bases at V and 2 bases at J, with 13 bases in the middle. Germline-derived CDR1 and CDR2 are MDHEN and SYDVKM. This CDR3 contains 16 residues. CDR3 loop: CASSIPQGTGANVLTF. The CDR3 region has the DNA TGTGCCAGCAGTATACCTCAGGGAACTGGGGCCAACGTCCTGACTTTC.

This clone was counted between two and nine times. This rearrangement joins TRBV7-9 to TRBJ1-1; D gene uncertain. V shed 5 bases and J shed 4 bases, with 8 bases lying between them. Germline CDR1 and CDR2: SEHNR and FQNEAQ (reference sequence). The CDR3 runs to 12 residues. CDR3 amino acids: CASSPQTTEAFF. CDR3 nucleotide sequence: TGTGCCAGCAGCCCCCAGACCACTGAAGCTTTCTTT.

The chain has TRBV30 and TRBJ2-7; D gene unclear. The CDR3 covers 13 residues. V was cut by 1 base and J by 6 bases, with 13 bases left in between. The germline CDR1 and CDR2 sequences are GTSNPN and SVGIG (reference sequence). The CDR3 sequence: CAWSATGRTEQYF. As DNA, the CDR3 is TGTGCCTGGAGTGCAACCGGGCGGACCGAGCAGTACTTC.

The V call is TRBV28, the J call TRBJ2-5; a possible D gene is TRBD1 (7 bases). This CDR3 region has 14 residues. Trimming removed 3 bases at V and 5 bases at J, with 13 bases between. The germline V gene has CDR1 MDHEN and CDR2 SYDVKM. The CDR3 DNA follows: TGTGCCAGCAGTTTGGAGGGGGCGGAGGAGACCCAGTACTTC. Encoded protein: CASSLEGAEETQYF.

This clone was seen many times. The V and J genes are TRBV7-2 and TRBJ2-5; 11 nucleotides line up with TRBD2. J lost 0 bases, V lost 2 bases, and 11 bases had no gene match. CDR3 length: 19 residues. Germline V gene sequence: CDR1 SGHTA, CDR2 FQGNSA. In DNA form, the CDR3 reads TGTGCCAGCAGCTTATATCCGACTAGCGGGGCTCATCACCAAGAGACCCAGTACTTC. It yields the protein CASSLYPTSGAHHQETQYF. Combining the CDR3 with reference TRBV7-2 and TRBJ2-5 gives the whole variable domain GAGVSQSPSNKVTEKGKDVELRCDPISGHTALYWYRQSLGQGLEFLIYFQGNSAPDKSGLPSDRFSAERTGGSVSTLTIQRTQQEDSAVYLCASSLYPTSGAHHQETQYFGPGTRLLVL.

The chain has TRBV14 and TRBJ2-3; no definite D call. The V and J ends lost 0 bases and 1 base respectively, with 5 bases between them. Germline CDR1 SGHDN, CDR2 FVKESK. This CDR3 has 14 amino acids. CDR3 sequence (DNA): TGTGCCAGCAGCCAAGATCATGGCACAGATACGCAGTATTTT. This encodes CASSQDHGTDTQYF.

The genes are TRBV19 and TRBJ2-1, with D perhaps matching TRBD1 (6 bases). This CDR3 has 14 amino acids. Germline values: CDR1 LNHDA, CDR2 SQIVND (reference sequence). V was cut by 7 bases and J by 4 bases, with 14 bases left in between. CDR3 sequence: CASKIRDTYNEQFF. The CDR3, as DNA: TGTGCCAGTAAAATTAGGGACACGTACAATGAGCAGTTCTTC.

The genes are TRBV19 and TRBJ1-2; perhaps TRBD1 as D (6 bases). Per germline, CDR1 LNHDA and CDR2 SQIVND (reference sequence). Trimming removed 8 bases from V and 0 bases from J, with 16 bases in between. This CDR3 is 15 amino acids long. The CDR3 loop is CASYRVGNANYGYTF. In nucleotides, the CDR3 is TGTGCCAGTTACAGGGTCGGGAATGCTAACTATGGCTACACCTTC.

This clone has a handful of counts. The same CDR3 can be traced to other DNA sequences in this sample. Written as DNA, the CDR3 is TGCGCCAGCAGCTTGAGGTCAGGGAATGGCTACACCTTC. This gives the protein CASSLRSGNGYTF. This chain joins TRBV5-1 and TRBJ1-2; tentatively, D is TRBD1 (5 bases). Germline V lookup: CDR1 SGHRS, CDR2 YFSETQ. The CDR3 totals 13 residues. The V end was cut by 1 base, the J end by 6 bases, with 10 bases between.

The CDR3 is CASSFAGGDTGELFF. CDR3 nucleotide sequence: TGTGCCAGCAGCTTTGCTGGCGGAGACACCGGGGAGCTGTTTTTT. The chain carries TRBV7-8 and TRBJ2-2; no clear D. The CDR3 has 15 residues. V lost 3 bases to trimming and J lost 3 bases, with 11 bases between them. Germline lookup yields CDR1 SGHVS and CDR2 FQNEAQ.

V usage is TRBV20-1 and J usage is TRBJ2-1; D gene uncertain. This CDR3 has 11 residues. Trimming left V 4 bases short and J 4 bases short, with 5 bases between. Per the germline V gene, CDR1 is DFQATT and CDR2 is SNEGSKA (reference sequence). The CDR3 coding sequence is TGCAGTGCTACAGTGTACAATGAGCAGTTCTTC. Translating it yields CSATVYNEQFF.

This clone has only a few counts. The chain combines TRBV7-9 with TRBJ1-1; possibly TRBD1 for D (5 bases). Deletions cut 5 bases from V and 8 bases from J, with 9 bases between. This CDR3 has 11 residues. CDR1 is SEHNR and CDR2 is FQNEAQ in the germline V gene (reference sequence). This CDR3 is CASSTPGEAFF. For the CDR3, the DNA is TGTGCCAGCAGCACTCCAGGGGAAGCTTTCTTT.

This clone was seen a few times. The V call is TRBV4-3, the J call TRBJ1-2; no definite D call. Trimming stripped 0 bases from V and 0 bases from J, with 8 bases between. Per germline, CDR1 LGHNA and CDR2 YSLEER. The CDR3 length is 15 residues. The CDR3 is CASSQDMAANYGYTF. For the CDR3, the DNA is TGCGCCAGCAGCCAAGACATGGCAGCTAACTATGGCTACACCTTC.

This clone was counted only a few times. The chain uses TRBV29-1 and TRBJ1-4, with D maybe TRBD1 (5 bases). V lost 8 bases and J 13 bases, leaving 20 bases between the germline ends. CDR3 length equals 12 residues. From germline, CDR1 is SQVTM and CDR2 ANQGSEA. CDR3 nucleotide sequence: TGCAGCCACCGGGACGGTGGAGCGAGACTGTTTTTT. Translating it yields CSHRDGGARLFF.

The chain couples TRBV7-2 to TRBJ1-1; D is unclear. The germline CDR1 and CDR2 sequences are SGHTA and FQGNSA. V lost 3 bases and J lost 0, with 8 bases in between. There are 14 residues in the CDR3. In DNA, the CDR3 is TGTGCCAGCAGCTTGAAGGACCTGAACACTGAAGCTTTCTTT. This translates into CASSLKDLNTEAFF. Based on the CDR3 plus reference TRBV7-2 and TRBJ1-1, the full variable domain is GAGVSQSPSNKVTEKGKDVELRCDPISGHTALYWYRQSLGQGLEFLIYFQGNSAPDKSGLPSDRFSAERTGGSVSTLTIQRTQQEDSAVYLCASSLKDLNTEAFFGQGTRLTVV.

This clone was observed a handful of times. The chain combines TRBV5-1 with TRBJ1-2, with 9 bases that match TRBD1. CDR3 size: 15 residues. Losses at the gene ends were 6 bases for V and 7 bases for J; bases not matched to a gene: 13. CDR1 is SGHRS, CDR2 YFSETQ, per germline. CDR3 DNA sequence: TGCGCCAGCACCGACAGGACAGGGGACATACGTGGCTACACCTTC. It specifies CASTDRTGDIRGYTF.

This sequence joins TRBV7-9 and TRBJ1-4, with TRBD1 identical over 8 bases. V was pared by 6 bases and J by 6 bases, with 9 bases of the junction left unmatched. The germline CDR1 and CDR2 sequences are SEHNR and FQNEAQ (reference sequence). This CDR3 has 15 residues. The CDR3 is CASSPGGPWDEKLFF. DNA for the CDR3: TGTGCCAGCAGTCCAGGGGGCCCCTGGGATGAAAAACTGTTTTTT. Combining the CDR3 with reference TRBV7-9 and TRBJ1-4 gives the whole variable domain DTGVSQNPRHKITKRGQNVTFRCDPISEHNRLYWYRQTLGQGPEFLTYFQNEAQLEKSRLLSDRFSAERPKGSFSTLEIQRTEQGDSAMYLCASSPGGPWDEKLFFGSGTQLSVL.

The chain employs TRBV9 and TRBJ1-6; D is ambiguous. This CDR3 has 16 residues. Germline V CDR1 and CDR2: SGDLS, YYNGEE. Trimming took off 1 base at V and 8 bases at J, with 16 bases between the two ends. CDR3 DNA sequence: TGTGCCAGCAGCGTACGAAGCTTCTCCACTGATTCACCCCTCCACTTT. Translated: CASSVRSFSTDSPLHF. The whole variable domain, remainder taken from reference TRBV9 and TRBJ1-6, is DSGVTQTPKHLITATGQRVTLRCSPRSGDLSVYWYQQSLDQGLQFLIQYYNGEERAKGNILERFSAQQFPDLHSELNLSSLELGDSALYFCASSVRSFSTDSPLHFGNGTRLTVT.